Shown below are 24 T cell receptor beta chains from a single sample sequenced in a study of cytomegalovirus exposure and HLA in healthy donors. The protocol was immunoSEQ multiplex PCR, while the TCRdb copy is restricted to in-frame clones and leaves out a portion. The data contain about 170,000 clones, about nine tenths of them singletons. The material sequenced was PBMCs. Source of these receptors: a man aged 18 to 35 in good health and CMV-seropositive.

The chain combines TRBV7-8 with TRBJ1-1, with TRBD1 as a possible D gene (6 bases). Germline V lookup: CDR1 SGHVS, CDR2 FQNEAQ. Trimming shortened V by 5 bases and J by 3 bases, and 19 bases separated the two germline ends. The CDR3 spans 16 residues. Here the CDR3 DNA reads TGTGCCAGCAGCGTCCACAGGGAAGGGGGGGACACTGAAGCTTTCTTT. This encodes CASSVHREGGDTEAFF.

The chain is built from TRBV6-1 and TRBJ2-7; 7 nucleotides align to TRBD1. The V gene end was trimmed by 8 bases and the J gene end by 0 bases; junction bases not matched to a gene: 10. The CDR3 is 15 amino acids. CDR1 is MNHNS and CDR2 is SASEGT in the germline V gene. In DNA form, the CDR3 reads TGTGCCAGCGAAAAAGAGACAGGGAACTCCTACGAGCAGTACTTC. Protein: CASEKETGNSYEQYF.

The chain joins TRBV2 to TRBJ1-1, with TRBD1 matching 8 bases. With 6 bases clipped from V and 4 bases from J, the junction kept 10 bases outside the gene matches. Per germline, CDR1 SNHLY and CDR2 FYNNEI. CDR3 length: 15 amino acids. DNA of the CDR3: TGTGCCAGCAGGAGCAGGACAGGGTTGGGCACTGAAGCTTTCTTT. It encodes CASRSRTGLGTEAFF.

This chain joins TRBV2 and TRBJ2-5, with 10 nucleotides matching TRBD2. The CDR3 length is 13 residues. The V gene end was trimmed by 8 bases and the J gene end by 2 bases; junction bases not matched to a gene: 2. The germline CDR1 and CDR2 sequences are SNHLY and FYNNEI. CDR3 region: CASASGSQETQYF. In DNA, the CDR3 is TGTGCCAGCGCTAGCGGGAGTCAAGAGACCCAGTACTTC. Full variable domain (rest looked up from reference TRBV2 and TRBJ2-5): EPEVTQTPSHQVTQMGQEVILRCVPISNHLYFYWYRQILGQKVEFLVSFYNNEISEKSEIFDDQFSVERPDGSNFTLKIRSTKLEDSAMYFCASASGSQETQYFGPGTRLLVL.

The V and J genes are TRBV29-1 and TRBJ2-7, with TRBD1 matching 10 bases. The V gene end was trimmed by 5 bases and the J gene end by 0 bases; junction bases not matched to a gene: 13. The CDR3 runs 17 residues. CDR1 and CDR2 (germline): SQVTM, ANQGSEA. In nucleotides, the CDR3 is TGCAGCGTTTACCGGGACAGGGGATCCGGTTCCTCCTACGAGCAGTACTTC. It encodes CSVYRDRGSGSSYEQYF.

The V gene is TRBV4-1, the J gene TRBJ2-3; possible D gene TRBD2, 5 bases. V was shortened by 2 bases and J by 0 bases, with 12 bases between the two germline ends. The CDR3 length is 16 residues. Germline values: CDR1 MGHRA, CDR2 YSYEKL. CDR3 loop: CASSQPPGSSTDTQYF. CDR3 nucleotide sequence: TGCGCCAGCAGCCAACCACCGGGAAGTAGCACAGATACGCAGTATTTT.

The chain employs TRBV9 and TRBJ2-1; 7 bases map to TRBD2. CDR1 SGDLS and CDR2 YYNGEE come from the germline V gene. J was trimmed by 4 bases and V by 3 bases; bases with no gene match: 7. This CDR3 has 15 residues. CDR3 nucleotide sequence: TGTGCCAGCAGCGCGGCACTAGCGAAATACAATGAGCAGTTCTTC. Its protein is CASSAALAKYNEQFF.

This clone appeared once. This chain links TRBV28 with TRBJ2-7; possibly TRBD2 for D (6 bases). Germline CDR1 reads MDHEN; CDR2 reads SYDVKM. There are 14 residues in the CDR3. Trimming cost V 1 base and J 5 bases, with 12 bases left between them. The CDR3 nucleotides are TGTGCCAGCAGTTTATTAGGACGCGGGAACGAGCAGTACTTC. This sequence encodes CASSLLGRGNEQYF.

The V gene is TRBV6-1, the J gene TRBJ1-1; TRBD1 might be the D (5 bases). Germline CDR1 is MNHNS and CDR2 is SASEGT. V was clipped by 2 bases and J by 2 bases, with 21 bases between them. This CDR3 is built from 18 residues. CDR3 sequence reads: CASSENLGAGRFNTEAFF. The CDR3 DNA sequence: TGTGCCAGCAGTGAAAACTTAGGGGCAGGACGATTCAACACTGAAGCTTTCTTT.

The chain links TRBV18 to TRBJ2-7, with TRBD1 as a possible D gene (5 bases). CDR1 and CDR2 (germline): KGHSH, LQKENI. The length of the CDR3 is 17 residues. V lost 0 bases, J lost 4 bases, and 19 bases lay in between. The CDR3 spells CASSPPIGQGIPYEQYF. The CDR3 DNA reads as TGTGCCAGCTCACCACCGATTGGGCAGGGTATCCCTTACGAGCAGTACTTC.

This clone appeared once. This sequence joins TRBV27 and TRBJ2-7, with D possibly being TRBD1 (6 bases). The germline V gene has CDR1 MNHEY and CDR2 SMNVEV (reference sequence). There are 16 residues in the CDR3. Trimming removed 9 bases at V and 1 base at J, with 22 bases between. The CDR3 is CASCPYTGSVSYEQYF. CDR3 DNA sequence: TGTGCCAGTTGCCCCTACACAGGGAGTGTGTCCTACGAGCAGTACTTC.

CDR3 in amino acids: CASSPGLPYEQYF. In nucleotides, the CDR3 is TGTGCCAGTAGCCCAGGGTTGCCCTACGAGCAGTACTTC. The genes are TRBV19 and TRBJ2-7, with D tentatively TRBD1 (5 bases). CDR1 is LNHDA, CDR2 SQIVND, per germline (reference sequence). This CDR3 is built from 13 residues. The ends were cut back, 6 bases at V and 2 bases at J, with 11 bases in the middle.

The CDR3 sequence: CASSTRTGGIYGYTF. The DNA for the CDR3 is TGCGCCAGCAGCACCCGGACAGGGGGCATCTATGGCTACACCTTC. This chain uses TRBV4-1 with TRBJ1-2, with TRBD1 matching 11 bases. Germline V lookup: CDR1 MGHRA, CDR2 YSYEKL. This CDR3 spans 15 amino acids. After removal of 5 bases from V and 4 bases from J, the junction contained 6 bases not matched to a gene.

The chain joins TRBV7-6 to TRBJ1-4; 7 bases agree with TRBD1. Per the germline V gene, CDR1 is SGHVS and CDR2 is FNYEAQ. The CDR3 length is 14 residues. J lost 5 bases, V lost 0 bases, and 0 bases had no gene match. In DNA form, the CDR3 reads TGTGCCAGCAGCTTAGCAGGGGGCAATGAAAAACTGTTTTTT. Protein product: CASSLAGGNEKLFF. Using reference TRBV7-6 and TRBJ1-4 for the parts outside the CDR3, the full variable domain is GAGVSQSPRYKVTKRGQDVALRCDPISGHVSLYWYRQALGQGPEFLTYFNYEAQQDKSGLPNDRFSAERPEGSISTLTIQRTEQRDSAMYRCASSLAGGNEKLFFGSGTQLSVL.

The chain recombines TRBV29-1 with TRBJ1-2; D not certain. The CDR3 totals 13 residues. CDR1 and CDR2 from the germline V gene are SQVTM and ANQGSEA. V was clipped by 0 bases and J by 5 bases, with 10 bases between them. CDR3 sequence reads: CSVEDREDYGYTF. In DNA, the CDR3 is TGCAGCGTTGAAGACCGGGAGGATTATGGCTACACCTTC.

The rearrangement joins TRBV4-2 to TRBJ1-3; D is unresolved. Germline V gives CDR1 LGHNA, CDR2 YNFKEQ. Trimming stripped 0 bases from V and 0 bases from J, with 6 bases between. CDR3 length equals 15 residues. The CDR3 sequence is CASSQDRHSGNTIYF. The CDR3 DNA sequence: TGTGCCAGCAGCCAAGACAGACACTCTGGAAACACCATATATTTT.

The chain has TRBV6-5 and TRBJ1-2; the D gene is possibly TRBD1 (5 bases). The CDR3 runs 15 residues. Trimming shortened V by 6 bases and J by 8 bases, and 22 bases separated the two germline ends. Germline V gives CDR1 MNHEY, CDR2 SVGAGI. The CDR3 loop reads CASSPGGFLSGGYTF. The CDR3 DNA follows: TGTGCCAGCAGCCCCGGGGGATTCCTCTCGGGGGGCTACACCTTC.

The CDR3 loop is CASSPLAGEQFF. The CDR3 DNA sequence: TGTGCCAGCAGCCCGCTAGCGGGGGAGCAGTTCTTC. The V and J genes are TRBV6-5 and TRBJ2-1; 9 bases fit TRBD2. CDR1 and CDR2 from the germline V gene are MNHEY and SVGAGI. CDR3 length equals 12 residues. V lost 6 bases, J lost 10 bases, and 4 bases stayed unmatched.

The rearrangement links TRBV29-1 to TRBJ1-1; possibly TRBD1 for D (6 bases). The CDR3 is 14 amino acids. Per germline, CDR1 SQVTM and CDR2 ANQGSEA. Deletions cut 4 bases from V and 4 bases from J, with 16 bases between. The CDR3 loop is CSVVGGAKVTEAFF. The CDR3 DNA reads as TGCAGCGTTGTCGGGGGGGCGAAGGTCACTGAAGCTTTCTTT.

The chain joins TRBV5-1 to TRBJ1-4; 8 bases agree with TRBD1. Germline V gives CDR1 SGHRS, CDR2 YFSETQ. The CDR3 consists of 14 residues. V shed 3 bases, J shed 7 bases, and the junction held 5 bases outside the gene matches. The CDR3 loop reads CASSSDRGGEKLFF. The CDR3 region has the DNA TGCGCCAGCAGCTCCGACAGGGGAGGTGAAAAACTGTTTTTT.

CDR3 nucleotides: TGTGCCAGCAGCCCCCGGGCTAGCGGGAGACAAGAGACCCAGTACTTC. This translates into CASSPRASGRQETQYF. V and J are TRBV9 and TRBJ2-5, with 10 bases aligning to TRBD2. This CDR3 contains 16 residues. J gave up 2 bases and V 4 bases, and 8 bases lay outside the gene matches. CDR1 SGDLS and CDR2 YYNGEE come from the germline V gene. The variable domain in full, with the rest retrieved from reference TRBV9 and TRBJ2-5, is DSGVTQTPKHLITATGQRVTLRCSPRSGDLSVYWYQQSLDQGLQFLIQYYNGEERAKGNILERFSAQQFPDLHSELNLSSLELGDSALYFCASSPRASGRQETQYFGPGTRLLVL.

The J gene is TRBJ2-7, the V gene TRBV7-8; D is uncertain. Germline V lookup: CDR1 SGHVS, CDR2 FQNEAQ. The CDR3 length is 13 residues. V lost 5 bases and J lost 4, with 12 bases in between. CDR3 DNA: TGTGCCAGCAGCCCGTATCCCGTTTACGAGCAGTACTTC. Translated: CASSPYPVYEQYF. The variable domain in full, with the rest retrieved from reference TRBV7-8 and TRBJ2-7, is GAGVSQSPRYKVAKRGQDVALRCDPISGHVSLFWYQQALGQGPEFLTYFQNEAQLDKSGLPSDRFFAERPEGSVSTLKIQRTQQEDSAVYLCASSPYPVYEQYFGPGTRLTVT.

The chain employs TRBV7-2 and TRBJ1-1; possible D gene TRBD1, 5 bases. Germline loops: CDR1 SGHTA, CDR2 FQGNSA. The CDR3 totals 16 residues. Trimming shortened V by 4 bases and J by 4 bases, and 19 bases separated the two germline ends. CDR3 in DNA: TGTGCCAGCAGCTCCCTCTGGCGGGGTAGGGGCACTGAAGCTTTCTTT. Translation: CASSSLWRGRGTEAFF. Full variable domain (remainder filled in from reference TRBV7-2 and TRBJ1-1): GAGVSQSPSNKVTEKGKDVELRCDPISGHTALYWYRQSLGQGLEFLIYFQGNSAPDKSGLPSDRFSAERTGGSVSTLTIQRTQQEDSAVYLCASSSLWRGRGTEAFFGQGTRLTVV.

The chain links TRBV20-1 to TRBJ2-1; 10 bases fit TRBD1. J lost 8 bases, V lost 5 bases, and 0 bases had no gene match. Germline V gene lookup returns CDR1 DFQATT and CDR2 SNEGSKA (reference sequence). The CDR3 covers 11 residues. In nucleotides, the CDR3 is TGCAGTGCTGGACAGGGGGATGAGCAGTTCTTC. Protein product: CSAGQGDEQFF.